Following are 28 T cell receptor beta chains from one sample sequenced in a study of spatial heterogeneity in lung cancer. The time point denotes: sample taken at primary tumor resection. TCRdb ran MiXCR on the 5' RACE reads and lists one entry per CDR3 protein. The sample lists roughly 20,000 distinct CDR3 sequences, 3.5% to 5.5% occurring once. Material: PBMCs, obtained at surgery. These receptors came from a male donor with early-stage non-small cell lung cancer.

This clonotype has a handful of counts. The genes are TRBV20-1 and TRBJ1-1; tentatively, D is TRBD1 (5 bases). Trimming pared 5 bases from V and 5 bases from J, leaving 21 bases between. Per the germline V gene, CDR1 is DFQATT and CDR2 is SNEGSKA (reference sequence). The length of the CDR3 is 15 residues. Here the CDR3 reads CSAESPKGRSTEAFF. The DNA of the CDR3 is TGCAGTGCTGAATCGCCCAAGGGGCGGAGTACTGAAGCTTTCTTT.

This clonotype was counted ten times or more. V is TRBV3-1 and J is TRBJ2-1, with 7 bases fitting TRBD1. This CDR3 has 17 residues. Germline CDR1 reads LGHDT; CDR2 reads YNNKEL (reference sequence). V gave up 4 bases and J gave up 5 bases; unmatched junction bases: 14. This CDR3 is CASSPPIDRDPDNEQFF. The DNA for the CDR3 is TGTGCCAGCAGCCCTCCGATAGACAGGGACCCCGACAATGAGCAGTTCTTC.

This clonotype was counted ten times or more. The chain recombines TRBV2 with TRBJ2-3, with TRBD2 matching over 11 bases. J lost 3 bases, V lost 6 bases, and 8 bases had no gene match. This CDR3 contains 16 residues. CDR1 and CDR2 (germline): SNHLY, FYNNEI. CDR3 loop: CASRHRGTSGTDTQYF. In DNA form, the CDR3 reads TGTGCCAGCAGACATAGGGGGACTAGCGGAACAGATACGCAGTATTTT.

Judged by abundance, this clonotype is medium-sized. DNA of the CDR3: TGTGCCAGCAGCTCCCGGGACGGGAGCTCCTACGAGCAGTACTTC. Amino acids: CASSSRDGSSYEQYF. This chain uses TRBV5-5 with TRBJ2-7, with D possibly matching TRBD2 (6 bases). V was cut by 3 bases and J by 0 bases, with 13 bases left in between. The germline CDR1 and CDR2 sequences are SGHKS and YYEKEE (reference sequence). The CDR3 runs 15 residues.

Ten or more counts support this clonotype. DNA for the CDR3: TGTGCCAGCAGCCCACAGGGTTTGACAATCAATGAGCAGTTCTTC. Protein sequence: CASSPQGLTINEQFF. The V call is TRBV7-9, the J call TRBJ2-1, with D perhaps matching TRBD1 (6 bases). Germline V gene lookup returns CDR1 SEHNR and CDR2 FQNEAQ (reference sequence). V lost 5 bases, J lost 6 bases, and 17 bases lay in between. This CDR3 is 15 amino acids long.

The chain carries TRBV20-1 and TRBJ2-5; 8 bases line up with TRBD2. CDR1 is DFQATT and CDR2 is SNEGSKA in the germline V gene (reference sequence). The CDR3 length is 17 residues. V shed 2 bases, J shed 1 base, and the junction held 12 bases outside the gene matches. The CDR3 spells CSARPAGRGGSQETQYF. DNA for the CDR3: TGCAGTGCTAGACCCGCCGGGCGCGGGGGGTCCCAAGAGACCCAGTACTTC.

This clonotype was found many times. This chain's CDR3 is CASSTDNSYEQYF. CDR3 in DNA: TGTGCCAGCAGTACGGACAACTCCTACGAGCAGTACTTC. The rearrangement links TRBV7-9 to TRBJ2-7; D might be TRBD1 (5 bases). The V end lost 6 bases, the J end lost 0 bases, and 9 bases lay between the germline ends. This CDR3 is 13 amino acids long. CDR1 SEHNR and CDR2 FQNEAQ come from the germline V gene (reference sequence).

This clonotype was counted between two and nine times. The V gene is TRBV12-3 or TRBV12-4, the J gene TRBJ1-1, with unresolved D. V lost 5 bases and J lost 3, with 13 bases in between. This CDR3 is built from 14 residues. The CDR3 DNA is TGTGCCAGCAGTCGGGAATCCTGGGACACTGAAGCTTTCTTT. This codes for CASSRESWDTEAFF.

In its sample, this clonotype was seen many times. The chain has TRBV11-2 and TRBJ2-5; 7 bases are shared with TRBD1. CDR1 is SGHAT and CDR2 is FQNNGV in the germline V gene. The CDR3 loop spans 14 amino acids. V lost 5 bases and J lost 7; bases outside the gene matches: 10. CDR3 in amino acids: CASSPLQGRGTQYF. For the CDR3, the DNA is TGTGCCAGCAGCCCTCTACAGGGGCGCGGGACCCAGTACTTC.

This clonotype appeared many times. The V and J genes are TRBV6-5 and TRBJ1-6, with D possibly TRBD1 on 6 matching bases. Germline-derived CDR1 and CDR2 are MNHEY and SVGAGI. CDR3 length: 16 amino acids. Trimming cost V 2 bases and J 10 bases, with 18 bases left between them. The CDR3, as DNA: TGTGCCAGCAGTTACGGCCCAACAGGGAGAGGCTCACCCCTCCACTTT. Protein: CASSYGPTGRGSPLHF.

This clonotype ranks as medium-sized. The rearrangement uses TRBV19 and TRBJ2-1; unclear D gene. The CDR3 contains 11 residues. Germline V gene lookup returns CDR1 LNHDA and CDR2 SQIVND (reference sequence). V was trimmed by 3 bases and J by 9 bases, leaving 6 bases between them. In nucleotides, the CDR3 is TGTGCCAGTAGTATCAGTGGTGAGCAGTTCTTC. Protein product: CASSISGEQFF. Full variable domain (rest looked up from reference TRBV19 and TRBJ2-1): DGGITQSPKYLFRKEGQNVTLSCEQNLNHDAMYWYRQDPGQGLRLIYYSQIVNDFQKGDIAEGYSVSREKKESFPLTVTSAQKNPTAFYLCASSISGEQFFGPGTRLTVL.

Concerning this clonotype itself: The conserved closing phenylalanine or tryptophan is absent in this CDR3, likely reflecting a read error. V usage is TRBV5-1 and J usage is TRBJ2-3, with 11 positions matching TRBD2. V shed 0 bases, J shed 2 bases, and the junction held 2 bases outside the gene matches. The CDR3 extends over 16 amino acids. CDR1 is SGHRS, CDR2 YFSETQ, per germline. CDR3 residues: CASSLELAGDTDTQYL. The CDR3 DNA reads TGCGCCAGCAGCTTGGAACTAGCGGGGGACACAGATACGCAGTATCTT.

This clonotype was seen ten or more times. The CDR3 protein is CASSEGMNEQFF. As DNA, the CDR3 is TGTGCCAGCAGTGAGGGCATGAATGAGCAGTTCTTC. V and J are TRBV6-1 and TRBJ2-1; D gene ambiguous. Germline V lookup: CDR1 MNHNS, CDR2 SASEGT. The CDR3 consists of 12 residues. The V and J ends lost 3 bases and 7 bases respectively, with 7 bases between them.

This clonotype was seen repeatedly, ten times or more. The chain carries TRBV10-2 and TRBJ2-3; D is undetermined. This CDR3 is built from 12 residues. The germline CDR1 and CDR2 sequences are WSHSY and SAAADI. V lost 7 bases and J lost 6, with 11 bases in between. Here the CDR3 DNA reads TGCGCCAGCACTAGAATGGGGGATACGCAGTATTTT. It translates to CASTRMGDTQYF.

At least ten counts were recorded for this clonotype. The chain has TRBV18 and TRBJ1-2; unclear D gene. The CDR3 has 13 amino acids. Between the trimmed V and J ends, which lost 4 bases and 1 base, there was a span of 7 bases. Germline lookup yields CDR1 KGHSH and CDR2 LQKENI. CDR3 DNA sequence: TGTGCCAGCTCACAACAGAGTAACTATGGCTACACCTTC. Residues: CASSQQSNYGYTF.

Ten or more counts support this clonotype. V and J are TRBV27 and TRBJ2-2; the D is unclear. From germline, CDR1 is MNHEY and CDR2 SMNVEV (reference sequence). The CDR3 spans 15 residues. The ends were cut back, 1 base at V and 8 bases at J, with 14 bases in the middle. The CDR3 nucleotides are TGTGCCAGCAGTTTATTGGGCAGCCCTGTTGGGGAGCTGTTTTTT. Its translation is CASSLLGSPVGELFF.

This clonotype was observed at least ten times. The chain joins TRBV12-3 or TRBV12-4 to TRBJ2-1, with TRBD2 matching 10 bases. CDR3 length: 14 residues. Germline trimming cut 6 bases from V and 7 bases from J; bases unmatched to any gene: 6. The CDR3 sequence is CASSTLAGKNEQFF. DNA for the CDR3: TGTGCCAGCAGCACACTAGCGGGAAAGAATGAGCAGTTCTTC.

This clonotype occurred many times. The gene calls are TRBV20-1 and TRBJ1-6; 7 nucleotides align to TRBD1. V lost 6 bases, J lost 7 bases, and 15 bases stayed unmatched. Germline CDR1 reads DFQATT; CDR2 reads SNEGSKA (reference sequence). The CDR3 loop spans 16 amino acids. Written as DNA, the CDR3 is TGCAGTGCAACGACGTGGGCCGGGACAGCGAATTCACCCCTCCACTTT. This sequence encodes CSATTWAGTANSPLHF.

Relative to its sample, this clonotype is medium-sized. The chain couples TRBV29-1 to TRBJ1-5; possibly TRBD1 for D (5 bases). This CDR3 has 14 residues. Trimming removed 4 bases from V and 4 bases from J, with 14 bases in between. Germline V CDR1 and CDR2: SQVTM, ANQGSEA. The CDR3 DNA reads TGCAGCGTTGCCCAGGGCCTGGGGAATCAGCCCCAGCATTTT. Translating it yields CSVAQGLGNQPQHF.

There are many counts of this clonotype. This chain joins TRBV5-1 and TRBJ1-6; D call uncertain. V lost 5 bases, J lost 7 bases, and 13 bases lay in between. CDR3 size: 14 residues. Per germline, CDR1 SGHRS and CDR2 YFSETQ. The CDR3 is CASSPDPENSPLHF. Here the CDR3 DNA reads TGCGCCAGCAGTCCGGACCCCGAGAATTCACCCCTCCACTTT. The full variable domain, with the rest looked up from reference TRBV5-1 and TRBJ1-6, is KAGVTQTPRYLIKTRGQQVTLSCSPISGHRSVSWYQQTPGQGLQFLFEYFSETQRNKGNFPGRFSGRQFSNSRSEMNVSTLELGDSALYLCASSPDPENSPLHFGNGTRLTVT.

This chain joins TRBV28 and TRBJ1-3; no definite D call. V gave up 3 bases and J gave up 0 bases, with 6 bases separating them. The CDR3 runs 14 residues. The germline CDR1 and CDR2 sequences are MDHEN and SYDVKM. The DNA for the CDR3 is TGTGCCAGCAGTTTCGTGAACTCTGGAAACACCATATATTTT. Translated, it gives CASSFVNSGNTIYF.

This clonotype came up many times. The genes are TRBV10-2 and TRBJ2-3; 9 positions agree with TRBD2. This CDR3 contains 15 residues. The ends lost 6 bases at V and 2 bases at J; junction bases unmatched: 6. Germline V gene sequence: CDR1 WSHSY, CDR2 SAAADI. The chain's CDR3 is CASSNLAGTTDTQYF. Here the CDR3 DNA reads TGCGCCAGCAGCAACCTAGCGGGGACCACAGATACGCAGTATTTT.

The rearrangement links TRBV6-6 to TRBJ2-3; no clear D. Germline-derived CDR1 and CDR2 are MNHNY and SVGAGI (reference sequence). The CDR3 loop spans 12 amino acids. With 7 bases removed from V and 2 bases from J, the gap between germline ends came to 7 bases. The CDR3 region is CASTQPTDTQYF. Here the CDR3 DNA reads TGTGCCAGCACCCAGCCCACAGATACGCAGTATTTT.

By share of the sample, this clonotype is medium-sized. The rearrangement joins TRBV20-1 to TRBJ2-1; tentatively, D is TRBD1 or TRBD2 (5 bases each). Germline assignment: CDR1 DFQATT and CDR2 SNEGSKA (reference sequence). There are 14 residues in the CDR3. V shed 5 bases and J shed 10 bases, with 21 bases lying between them. The CDR3 loop reads CSASPSSGTKEQFF. CDR3 nucleotide sequence: TGCAGTGCTTCTCCTTCGTCCGGGACGAAAGAGCAGTTCTTC.

This clonotype was seen repeatedly, ten times or more. The chain carries TRBV29-1 and TRBJ2-1, with a tentative D call TRBD1 (6 bases). The CDR3 has 13 amino acids. V lost 5 bases, J lost 8 bases, and 16 bases lay in between. The germline gives CDR1 SQVTM, CDR2 ANQGSEA. CDR3 DNA: TGCAGCGTTCGGACAGTCCTTTGGGATGAGCAGTTCTTC. It is translated as CSVRTVLWDEQFF.

In this sample, this clonotype turned up many times. The chain is built from TRBV7-2 and TRBJ2-5; 8 bases line up with TRBD1. The CDR3 covers 16 residues. Germline V lookup: CDR1 SGHTA, CDR2 FQGNSA. The trim removed 5 bases at V and 2 bases at J, leaving 10 bases unmatched. The CDR3 DNA reads as TGTGCCAGCAGCCCACCGGCCTGGACAGGGCAAGAGACCCAGTACTTC. Translation: CASSPPAWTGQETQYF.

This clonotype was counted at least ten times. This chain uses TRBV27 with TRBJ1-1; TRBD1 agrees at 8 bases. Per the germline V gene, CDR1 is MNHEY and CDR2 is SMNVEV (reference sequence). Trimming at V came to 4 bases and at J to 4 bases, leaving 5 bases not matched to a gene. This CDR3 has 14 amino acids. CDR3 protein: CASSSTGGFTEAFF. The DNA for the CDR3 is TGTGCCAGCAGTTCAACAGGGGGATTCACTGAAGCTTTCTTT.

The table lists this clonotype with many counts. The V and J genes are TRBV28 and TRBJ1-4; D gene uncertain. Germline CDR1 is MDHEN and CDR2 is SYDVKM. The V end lost 6 bases, the J end lost 0 bases, and 5 bases lay between the germline ends. This CDR3 region has 13 residues. CDR3 loop: CASRAATNEKLFF. The CDR3 bases are TGTGCCAGCAGGGCAGCAACTAATGAAAAACTGTTTTTT.